These 29 T cell receptor beta chains were sequenced from one sample in a study of T-cell reconstitution after alpha-beta-depleted transplantation in children. The library targeted TCRbeta and was prepared with unique molecular identifiers. One entry per CDR3 protein, called by TCRdb with MiXCR from the PCR reads. The data hold about 1,000,000 distinct CDR3 sequences, with about 29% observed a single time. The material sequenced was PBMCs, mostly from graft donor cells, taken 360 days after TCRalphabeta/CD19-depleted stem cell transplant. The receptors come from a boy under three years old who had a stem cell transplant for SCID, so the T cells may come from the graft donor.

This clonotype was observed a handful of times. This chain connects TRBV28 to TRBJ2-7, with no clear D. The CDR3 consists of 14 residues. Trimming took off 3 bases at V and 2 bases at J, with 11 bases between the two ends. From germline, CDR1 is MDHEN and CDR2 SYDVKM. The CDR3 protein is CASSFEAVTYEQYF. The CDR3, as DNA: TGTGCCAGCAGTTTTGAAGCTGTTACCTACGAGCAGTACTTC.

The chain carries TRBV12-3 or TRBV12-4 and TRBJ2-6; no clear D gene. This CDR3 region has 18 residues. V gave up 7 bases and J gave up 1 base, with 20 bases separating them. CDR3 in DNA: TGTGCCAGCAACCTGGGAATAGGGTCTGGTTCTGGGGCCAACGTCCTGACTTTC. Its protein product is CASNLGIGSGSGANVLTF.

The rearrangement joins TRBV9 to TRBJ2-6, with D perhaps matching TRBD1 (6 bases). Between the trimmed V and J ends, which lost 0 bases and 0 bases, there was a span of 13 bases. Germline CDR1 and CDR2: SGDLS and YYNGEE. The CDR3 has 18 amino acids. In DNA, the CDR3 is TGTGCCAGCAGCGTAGCGAGGGGGACAAGCTCTGGGGCCAACGTCCTGACTTTC. Its protein is CASSVARGTSSGANVLTF.

This sequence joins TRBV5-1 and TRBJ2-3; TRBD2 aligns across 11 bases. After removal of 0 bases from V and 1 base from J, the junction contained 7 bases not matched to a gene. CDR1 and CDR2 (germline): SGHRS, YFSETQ. The CDR3 length is 18 residues. The CDR3 sequence: CASSLGLAGGRGTDTQYF. CDR3 nucleotides: TGCGCCAGCAGCTTGGGCCTAGCGGGGGGCCGGGGCACAGATACGCAGTATTTT.

This chain joins TRBV7-2 and TRBJ2-3, with D possibly being TRBD2 (6 bases). The CDR3 runs to 16 residues. The V gene lost 9 bases and the J gene lost 0 bases, with 19 bases spanning the gap. CDR1 is SGHTA, CDR2 FQGNSA, per germline. The CDR3 coding sequence is TGTGCCAGAGAAGGTCGCGGACTAATAAGCACAGATACGCAGTATTTT. It encodes CAREGRGLISTDTQYF.

The gene calls are TRBV15 and TRBJ2-3, with TRBD1 identical over 9 bases. J gave up 7 bases and V 7 bases, and 18 bases lay outside the gene matches. The CDR3 has 17 residues. The germline gives CDR1 LNHNV, CDR2 YYDKDF (reference sequence). CDR3: CATILERGGQGYNTQYF. The CDR3 bases are TGTGCCACCATCTTAGAAAGAGGGGGACAGGGTTACAATACGCAGTATTTT.

In this sample, this clonotype turned up a few times. V is TRBV29-1 and J is TRBJ2-2, with TRBD1 matching 8 bases. CDR1 and CDR2 from the germline V gene are SQVTM and ANQGSEA. CDR3 length equals 18 residues. Trimming removed 7 bases from V and 1 base from J; junction bases left unmatched: 17. The CDR3 here is CSAAYWTGNLRNTGELFF. Written as DNA, the CDR3 is TGCAGCGCCGCCTATTGGACAGGGAATCTCCGGAACACCGGGGAGCTGTTTTTT.

The chain is built from TRBV5-1 and TRBJ1-1, with D perhaps TRBD1 (5 bases). Trimming stripped 0 bases from V and 10 bases from J, with 13 bases between. The CDR3 has 13 amino acids. The germline gives CDR1 SGHRS, CDR2 YFSETQ. The chain's CDR3 is CASSLASGVRAFF. In DNA form, the CDR3 reads TGCGCCAGCAGCTTGGCGTCGGGGGTCAGAGCTTTCTTT.

The V call is TRBV29-1, the J call TRBJ2-2, with 8 bases lining up with TRBD1. Germline V CDR1 and CDR2: SQVTM, ANQGSEA. The CDR3 has 15 amino acids. Trimming cost V 4 bases and J 0 bases; bases outside gene matches: 4. The DNA for the CDR3 is TGCAGCGTTGCTTTACAGGGGGCGAACACCGGGGAGCTGTTTTTT. It translates to CSVALQGANTGELFF.

The CDR3, as DNA: TGTGCCAGCAGTGCTAGAAGAGGTACCACCTACGAGCAGTACTTC. This codes for CASSARRGTTYEQYF. The chain combines TRBV7-2 with TRBJ2-7; the D is unclear. The CDR3 has 15 residues. Looked up from germline, CDR1 is SGHTA and CDR2 is FQGNSA. V was clipped by 6 bases and J by 2 bases, with 17 bases between them.

The chain links TRBV7-9 to TRBJ1-3; 7 positions match TRBD1. Germline CDR1 and CDR2: SEHNR and FQNEAQ (reference sequence). J gave up 9 bases and V 3 bases, and 8 bases lay outside the gene matches. The CDR3 runs 14 residues. The CDR3 sequence is CASSFGGQATTIYF. CDR3 in DNA: TGTGCCAGCAGCTTCGGTGGACAGGCCACCACCATATATTTT. Based on the CDR3 plus reference TRBV7-9 and TRBJ1-3, the full variable domain is DTGVSQNPRHKITKRGQNVTFRCDPISEHNRLYWYRQTLGQGPEFLTYFQNEAQLEKSRLLSDRFSAERPKGSFSTLEIQRTEQGDSAMYLCASSFGGQATTIYFGEGSWLTVV.

The chain uses TRBV7-2 and TRBJ2-7; D is tentatively TRBD1 or TRBD2 (5 bases each). Germline V lookup: CDR1 SGHTA, CDR2 FQGNSA. Trimming took 1 base from V and 7 from J, leaving 8 bases between them. The CDR3 consists of 12 residues. The CDR3 loop is CASSLGWGEQYF. In DNA form, the CDR3 reads TGTGCCAGCAGCTTAGGCTGGGGGGAGCAGTACTTC.

This clonotype was found a few times. The chain recombines TRBV18 with TRBJ1-5, with unresolved D. From germline, CDR1 is KGHSH and CDR2 LQKENI. Trimming cost V 2 bases and J 4 bases, with 6 bases left between them. The CDR3 loop spans 13 amino acids. CDR3 in DNA: TGTGCCAGCTCACCAAAGGGAAATCAGCCCCAGCATTTT. This gives the protein CASSPKGNQPQHF.

CDR3 sequence: CASFQRLAGSYNEQFF. As DNA, the CDR3 is TGCGCCAGCTTTCAAAGACTAGCGGGGTCCTACAATGAGCAGTTCTTC. This sequence joins TRBV5-1 and TRBJ2-1, with TRBD2 matching 11 bases. CDR3 size: 16 residues. V lost 7 bases and J lost 1; bases outside the gene matches: 7. Germline values: CDR1 SGHRS, CDR2 YFSETQ.

V usage is TRBV9 and J usage is TRBJ2-3, with TRBD2 matching 8 bases. This CDR3 is 15 amino acids long. Per the germline V gene, CDR1 is SGDLS and CDR2 is YYNGEE. J gave up 0 bases and V 6 bases, and 6 bases lay outside the gene matches. CDR3 region: CASTPTGGSTDTQYF. The CDR3 bases are TGTGCCAGCACCCCAACGGGGGGGAGCACAGATACGCAGTATTTT.

In this sample, this clonotype turned up a few times. The rearrangement links TRBV12-3 or TRBV12-4 to TRBJ1-1, with TRBD1 as a possible D gene (6 bases). V dropped 6 bases and J dropped 1 base, with 15 bases sitting between them. CDR3 size: 15 residues. The CDR3 here is CASSPGGKPNTEAFF. In DNA, the CDR3 is TGTGCCAGCAGCCCGGGGGGCAAGCCGAACACTGAAGCTTTCTTT.

V is TRBV5-1 and J is TRBJ2-5; 8 bases fit TRBD1. Germline trimming cut 2 bases from V and 5 bases from J; bases unmatched to any gene: 8. This CDR3 region has 15 residues. Germline CDR1 SGHRS, CDR2 YFSETQ. CDR3 sequence reads: CASSFTPGGVETQYF. CDR3 nucleotide sequence: TGCGCCAGCAGCTTCACTCCAGGGGGCGTCGAGACCCAGTACTTC.

This clonotype was detected many times. This chain joins TRBV4-3 and TRBJ2-1; perhaps TRBD1 as D (5 bases). V lost 0 bases, J lost 4 bases, and 13 bases lay in between. Germline assignment: CDR1 LGHNA and CDR2 YSLEER. This CDR3 contains 16 residues. The CDR3 sequence: CASSQDLWGAYNEQFF. The CDR3, as DNA: TGCGCCAGCAGCCAAGACCTGTGGGGCGCTTACAATGAGCAGTTCTTC.

This clonotype was picked up one time. One end of the junction does not line up with germline, which may come from a read error. CDR3 nucleotides: TGTGCCTTGAGTGCCTCCCGCACTAGCGGGGGGGGAGAGACCCAGTACTTC. Encoded protein: CALSASRTSGGGETQYF. The V and J genes are TRBV30 and TRBJ2-5; 13 bases line up with TRBD2. Germline V lookup: CDR1 GTSNPN, CDR2 SVGIG (reference sequence). The CDR3 is 17 amino acids.

CDR3 protein: CAWMGMRVTNEQFF. The CDR3, as DNA: TGTGCCTGGATGGGGATGCGGGTCACCAATGAGCAGTTCTTC. This sequence joins TRBV30 and TRBJ2-1, with a tentative D call TRBD2 (5 bases). V was cut by 4 bases and J by 6 bases, with 16 bases left in between. Per germline, CDR1 GTSNPN and CDR2 SVGIG (reference sequence). The length of the CDR3 is 14 residues.

The chain's CDR3 is CASSSAGTGVKGYTF. In nucleotides, the CDR3 is TGTGCCAGCAGTTCCGCCGGGACAGGGGTAAAGGGCTACACCTTC. The chain has TRBV28 and TRBJ1-2, with 10 bases identical to TRBD1. The ends lost 4 bases at V and 8 bases at J; junction bases unmatched: 10. Germline V gene data show CDR1 as MDHEN and CDR2 as SYDVKM. The CDR3 is 15 amino acids.

This clonotype turned up a few times. The chain employs TRBV12-3 or TRBV12-4 and TRBJ2-2; TRBD1 might be the D (5 bases). V was trimmed by 5 bases and J by 0 bases, leaving 10 bases between them. The CDR3 consists of 15 residues. CDR3 DNA: TGTGCCAGCAGTCGACAGTCCGCGAACACCGGGGAGCTGTTTTTT. Translating it yields CASSRQSANTGELFF.

The table lists this clonotype with a few counts. V and J are TRBV10-3 and TRBJ2-5; unclear D gene. This CDR3 contains 16 residues. Germline V CDR1 and CDR2: ENHRY, SYGVKD. The V end lost 1 base, the J end lost 2 bases, and 14 bases lay between the germline ends. The CDR3 sequence: CAISELGLSTQETQYF. Written as DNA, the CDR3 is TGTGCCATCAGTGAGTTAGGATTGTCTACTCAAGAGACCCAGTACTTC.

The chain is built from TRBV7-9 and TRBJ2-3, with 9 nucleotides matching TRBD1. J was trimmed by 3 bases and V by 5 bases; bases with no gene match: 6. The CDR3 length is 15 residues. CDR1 SEHNR and CDR2 FQNEAQ come from the germline V gene (reference sequence). CDR3 sequence reads: CASSRTGQGTDTQYF. DNA for the CDR3: TGTGCCAGCAGCCGGACGGGACAGGGAACAGATACGCAGTATTTT.

This clonotype was counted only a few times. This sequence joins TRBV7-3 and TRBJ1-1; TRBD1 agrees at 9 bases. J was trimmed by 6 bases and V by 2 bases; bases with no gene match: 7. CDR1 SGHTA and CDR2 FQGTGA come from the germline V gene. The CDR3 has 15 amino acids. The CDR3 loop is CASSLFNRGLAEAFF. Here the CDR3 DNA reads TGTGCCAGCAGCTTATTTAACAGGGGGCTGGCTGAAGCTTTCTTT. Filled out from reference TRBV7-3 and TRBJ1-1, the complete variable domain reads GAGVSQTPSNKVTEKGKYVELRCDPISGHTALYWYRQSLGQGPEFLIYFQGTGAADDSGLPNDRFFAVRPEGSVSTLKIQRTERGDSAVYLCASSLFNRGLAEAFFGQGTRLTVV.

This clonotype was detected a few times. The chain joins TRBV7-9 to TRBJ1-6; D call uncertain. Trimming took 1 base from V and 5 from J, leaving 9 bases between them. The CDR3 has 15 residues. The germline CDR1 and CDR2 sequences are SEHNR and FQNEAQ (reference sequence). The CDR3 here is CASSLVRADNSPLHF. DNA for the CDR3: TGTGCCAGCAGCTTAGTCCGGGCAGATAATTCACCCCTCCACTTT.

V and J are TRBV5-1 and TRBJ2-3; tentative D call: TRBD2 (7 bases). The CDR3 is 16 residues long. V was cut by 0 bases and J by 0 bases, with 11 bases left in between. Germline V gene lookup returns CDR1 SGHRS and CDR2 YFSETQ. This CDR3 is CASSLEGGPSTDTQYF. The CDR3 coding sequence is TGCGCCAGCAGCTTGGAGGGGGGGCCTAGCACAGATACGCAGTATTTT.

This rearrangement joins TRBV12-3 or TRBV12-4 to TRBJ2-2; no reliable D call. V lost 3 bases, J lost 7 bases, and 9 bases lay in between. The CDR3 length is 13 residues. The CDR3, as DNA: TGTGCCAGCAGTTTTTTTGCATTCGGGGAGCTGTTTTTT. It encodes CASSFFAFGELFF.

The chain employs TRBV7-8 and TRBJ2-1, with TRBD1 as a possible D gene (5 bases). Trimming cost V 2 bases and J 6 bases, with 14 bases left between them. CDR1 is SGHVS, CDR2 FQNEAQ, per germline. The CDR3 sequence is 15 residues long. The CDR3 DNA sequence: TGTGCCAGCAGCTTACAGGGAAGGGTGTTCAATGAGCAGTTCTTC. It yields the protein CASSLQGRVFNEQFF.